This T cell receptor beta chain was captured by sequencing in a study of T-cell memory formation after mild COVID-19. At the level of the study: TCR clusters showed largely donor specificity.

Study findings and constraints: There was a balanced CD4/CD8 profile in clones contracting day 15 to 85, and later expanders leaned CD4+. Shrinking CD4+ clones resided mostly in CM and EM, and CD8+ ones in EMRA. That cross-reactive memory joined was suggested by some responding clones appearing in pre-infection memory.

Each CDR3 protein gets one entry after TCRdb re-called the 5' RACE reads with MiXCR. The top ten clones hold approximately 13% of a sample with approximately 500,000 distinct CDR3 sequences, roughly 23% of them seen once. Per germline, CDR1 SEHNR and CDR2 FQNEAQ (reference sequence). Between the trimmed V and J ends, which lost 1 base and 4 bases, there was a span of 11 bases. The CDR3 is made up of 15 amino acids. As concerns this clonotype: Its matching antigen is unknown.

The clonotype was recovered from an adult woman who had mild COVID-19 (a few samples of this study predate the infection). Cell type and time point are not known. The sequencing input was PBMCs or a T cell subset sorted from them (not recorded which). This rearrangement joins TRBV7-9 to TRBJ2-1; D perhaps matches TRBD2 (6 bases). CDR3 DNA sequence: TGTGCCAGCAGCTTAGGAGGGAGGATGTACAATGAGCAGTTCTTC. Encoded protein: CASSLGGRMYNEQFF. The complete variable domain, with remaining parts taken from reference TRBV7-9 and TRBJ2-1, reads DTGVSQNPRHKITKRGQNVTFRCDPISEHNRLYWYRQTLGQGPEFLTYFQNEAQLEKSRLLSDRFSAERPKGSFSTLEIQRTEQGDSAMYLCASSLGGRMYNEQFFGPGTRLTVL.